Presented here are 13 T cell receptor beta chains from one specimen sequenced in a study of blood T cell repertoires in COVID-19. TCRdb keeps only in-frame clones here, not all; method: immunoSEQ multiplex PCR. Among hundreds of thousands of clones listed, approximately 88% were seen once. Sequences were obtained from PBMCs or T cells enriched from blood (not recorded which). Receptors were obtained from a man aged 55 to 69 who had recovered from COVID-19.

V is TRBV21-1 and J is TRBJ1-1; the D call of TRBD1 is as the table states it, not checked on the DNA. TRBV21-1 is given as a pseudogene. CDR3 length: 12 residues. This CDR3 is CASILGAKKAFF. The CDR3 DNA is TGTGCCAGCATCTTAGGGGCAAAAAAGGCTTTCTTT.

The chain links TRBV18 to TRBJ1-1; a possible D gene is TRBD1 (5 bases). The CDR3 loop spans 15 amino acids. With 2 bases removed from V and 6 bases from J, the gap between germline ends came to 16 bases. CDR1 KGHSH and CDR2 LQKENI come from the germline V gene. CDR3 amino acids: CASSPGQSGFAEAFF. The CDR3 DNA is TGTGCCAGCTCACCAGGACAATCAGGGTTCGCTGAAGCTTTCTTT. Drawing the rest from reference TRBV18 and TRBJ1-1, the complete variable domain is NAGVMQNPRHLVRRRGQEARLRCSPMKGHSHVYWYRQLPEEGLKFMVYLQKENIIDESGMPKERFSAEFPKEGPSILRIQQVVRGDSAAYFCASSPGQSGFAEAFFGQGTRLTVV.

This clone was counted at least ten times. The rearrangement uses TRBV19 and TRBJ1-1; tentative D call: TRBD1 (6 bases). Germline V lookup: CDR1 LNHDA, CDR2 SQIVND (reference sequence). The CDR3 length is 12 residues. V shed 7 bases and J shed 4 bases, with 10 bases lying between them. The chain's CDR3 is CASKRGITEAFF. The CDR3 nucleotides are TGTGCCAGTAAAAGGGGGATCACTGAAGCTTTCTTT.

The chain combines TRBV20-1 with TRBJ1-3; no clear D gene. The germline gives CDR1 DFQATT, CDR2 SNEGSKA (reference sequence). This CDR3 has 14 residues. The germline V and J ends were trimmed by 3 bases and 7 bases, with 16 bases remaining between them. The chain's CDR3 is CSASERGKGNTIYF. The CDR3 nucleotides read TGCAGTGCTAGTGAGCGGGGAAAAGGGAACACCATATATTTT.

The V gene is TRBV27, the J gene TRBJ2-2, with TRBD2 matching 13 bases. CDR1 MNHEY and CDR2 SMNVEV come from the germline V gene (reference sequence). The CDR3 contains 16 residues. V lost 3 bases, J lost 5 bases, and 3 bases stayed unmatched. The CDR3 region has the DNA TGTGCCAGCAGTTTGAGACTAGCGGGAGGTACCGGGGAGCTGTTTTTT. It codes for CASSLRLAGGTGELFF.

The chain is built from TRBV12-3 or TRBV12-4 and TRBJ2-7, with D possibly being TRBD2 (6 bases). Trimming stripped 7 bases from V and 4 bases from J, with 14 bases between. This CDR3 is 13 amino acids long. CDR3 DNA sequence: TGTGCCAGCACCTGGAGGGGCCATTACGAGCAGTACTTC. Protein product: CASTWRGHYEQYF.

The J gene is TRBJ1-2, the V gene TRBV28; D might be TRBD1 (6 bases). The germline V gene has CDR1 MDHEN and CDR2 SYDVKM. The CDR3 consists of 14 residues. V was trimmed by 4 bases and J by 8 bases, leaving 17 bases between them. CDR3 sequence reads: CASSSPGGVGGYTF. CDR3 coding DNA: TGTGCCAGCAGTTCCCCGGGGGGCGTTGGAGGCTACACCTTC.

This chain links TRBV7-3 with TRBJ2-2, with TRBD2 matching 11 bases. CDR1 and CDR2 (germline): SGHTA, FQGTGA. V trimming: 6 bases; J trimming: 0 bases; junction bases outside the gene matches: 3. The CDR3 is made up of 16 amino acids. The CDR3 loop reads CASRTTSGTNTGELFF. The CDR3 DNA sequence: TGTGCCAGCAGGACGACTAGCGGGACGAACACCGGGGAGCTGTTTTTT.

The J gene is TRBJ2-6, the V gene TRBV3-1 (or the pseudogene TRBV3-2); 7 bases map to TRBD2. The germline CDR1 and CDR2 sequences are LGHDT and YNNKEL (reference sequence). The CDR3 has 15 amino acids. Trimming removed 4 bases from V and 0 bases from J; junction bases left unmatched: 0. CDR3 bases: TGTGCCAGCAGCCGCGGGAGCTCTGGGGCCAACGTCCTGACTTTC. It codes for CASSRGSSGANVLTF.

The chain recombines TRBV24-1 with TRBJ1-2, with 8 nucleotides matching TRBD1. CDR1 is KGHDR and CDR2 is SFDVKD in the germline V gene. Trimming cost V 3 bases and J 6 bases; bases outside gene matches: 11. This CDR3 has 16 residues. The CDR3 sequence is CATSDPKTGENDGYTF. CDR3 bases: TGTGCCACCAGTGATCCTAAGACAGGGGAGAACGATGGCTACACCTTC.

The chain uses TRBV7-9 and TRBJ2-3; 9 bases are shared with TRBD1. The CDR3 has 15 amino acids. The trim removed 2 bases at V and 7 bases at J, leaving 7 bases unmatched. Germline CDR1 is SEHNR and CDR2 is FQNEAQ (reference sequence). CDR3 in amino acids: CASSLKAGTGNTQYF. In nucleotides, the CDR3 is TGTGCCAGCAGCTTAAAAGCCGGGACAGGGAATACGCAGTATTTT.

This clone was seen just once. This chain connects TRBV5-6 to TRBJ2-7; the match to TRBD1 covers 12 bases. The V gene's germline CDR1 is SGHDT and CDR2 YYEEEE. The CDR3 extends over 16 amino acids. The junction had 6 bases not matched to a gene; V was cut back by 0 bases and J by 5 bases. This chain's CDR3 is CASSLADGDRGHEQYF. The CDR3 DNA reads as TGTGCCAGCAGCTTGGCCGACGGGGACAGGGGGCACGAGCAGTACTTC.

The rearrangement links TRBV5-1 to TRBJ2-2, with TRBD2 matching 8 bases. Germline values: CDR1 SGHRS, CDR2 YFSETQ. This CDR3 is 16 amino acids long. The V and J ends lost 0 bases and 7 bases, in that order; junction bases with no gene match: 8. In nucleotides, the CDR3 is TGCGCCAGCAGCTTGGTAGCGGGAACCTTGGGCGGGGAGCTGTTTTTT. This sequence encodes CASSLVAGTLGGELFF. Full variable domain (outside the CDR3, taken from reference TRBV5-1 and TRBJ2-2): KAGVTQTPRYLIKTRGQQVTLSCSPISGHRSVSWYQQTPGQGLQFLFEYFSETQRNKGNFPGRFSGRQFSNSRSEMNVSTLELGDSALYLCASSLVAGTLGGELFFGEGSRLTVL.